Listed below are T cell receptor beta chains from one sample, sequenced in a study of beta chain features in type 1 diabetes. TCRdb keeps only in-frame clones here, not all; method: immunoSEQ multiplex PCR. The data show nearly 350,000 clones, with 6.5% to 10% seen just once and approximately 0.47% held by the top ten. Sequencing was carried out using central memory CD4+ T cells from blood. These TCRs come from a young woman in good health. The CDR3 runs from the conserved cysteine through the conserved F or W.

J gene,CDR3 length,V gene,CDR3 protein
TRBJ2-5,14,TRBV5-1,CASSFRDSKETQYF
TRBJ1-2,13,TRBV7-2,CASSYGILYGYTF
TRBJ2-6,15,TRBV4-2,CASSQEVTGANVLTF
TRBJ2-1,13,TRBV28,CASSLAKAGEQFF
TRBJ2-3,17,TRBV9,CASSVVPAGGGEDTQYF
TRBJ2-7,11,TRBV4-3,CASPCPYEQYF
TRBJ2-5,17,TRBV11-2,CASSPRGGRTYQETQYF
TRBJ2-5,16,TRBV4-2,CASSQRSGDRGETQYF
TRBJ2-1,19,TRBV4-3,CASSQDLGGTSGGYNEQFF
TRBJ2-1,13,TRBV6-5,CASSEILRDEQFF
TRBJ2-1,14,TRBV5-1,CASSPRVLGDEQFF